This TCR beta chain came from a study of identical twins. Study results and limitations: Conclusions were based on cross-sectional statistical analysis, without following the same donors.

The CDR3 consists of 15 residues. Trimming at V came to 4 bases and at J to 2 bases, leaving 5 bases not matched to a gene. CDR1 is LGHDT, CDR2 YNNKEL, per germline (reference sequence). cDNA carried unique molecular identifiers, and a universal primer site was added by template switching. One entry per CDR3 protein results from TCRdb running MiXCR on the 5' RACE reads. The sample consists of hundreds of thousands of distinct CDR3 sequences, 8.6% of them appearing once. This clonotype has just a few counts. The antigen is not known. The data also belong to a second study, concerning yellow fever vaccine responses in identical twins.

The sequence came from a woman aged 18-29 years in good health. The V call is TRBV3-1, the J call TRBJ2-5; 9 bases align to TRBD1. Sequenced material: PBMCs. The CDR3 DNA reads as TGTGCCAGCAGCCCCACAGGGGGCCCTCAAGAGACCCAGTACTTC. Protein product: CASSPTGGPQETQYF.